The 28 T cell receptor beta chains below come from one sample, sequenced in a study of CD8+ T cells in alopecia areata. RNA was isolated and reverse transcribed to cDNA, the sequencing template. Profiling relied on immunoSEQ multiplex PCR, and the TCRdb table lists in-frame clones only, not all of them. The sample records fewer than 150,000 clones, 45% to 65% being singletons. The sample in question was CD4+ T cells sorted from blood, obtained at week 0. All receptors come from a human donor with alopecia areata.

In this sample, this clone turned up a few times. The CDR3 is CASSFDQPKNIQYF. The CDR3 region has the DNA TGCGCCAGCAGCTTCGATCAGCCCAAAAACATTCAGTACTTC. The rearrangement links TRBV5-1 to TRBJ2-4; no reliable D call. Germline loops: CDR1 SGHRS, CDR2 YFSETQ. V dropped 2 bases and J dropped 2 bases, with 8 bases sitting between them. The length of the CDR3 is 14 residues.

This clone came up once. The chain links TRBV4-1 to TRBJ1-2, with 7 bases lining up with TRBD1. The V segment lost 4 bases and the J segment 2 bases; nucleotides outside the gene matches: 7. Germline V CDR1 and CDR2: MGHRA, YSYEKL. The CDR3 contains 15 residues. The CDR3 bases are TGCGCCAGCAGCCCGAGACAGGGATTAAACTATGGCTACACCTTC. It specifies CASSPRQGLNYGYTF.

This rearrangement joins TRBV20-1 to TRBJ1-3; unclear D gene. Germline V CDR1 and CDR2: DFQATT, SNEGSKA (reference sequence). Trimming took 3 bases from V and 8 from J, leaving 8 bases between them. CDR3 length: 11 amino acids. The CDR3 DNA follows: TGCAGTGCTAGTACGGGTTACACCATATATTTT. The encoded protein is CSASTGYTIYF.

This clone appeared a single time. The chain recombines TRBV5-5 with TRBJ1-2; 7 bases are a match to TRBD1. V gave up 4 bases and J gave up 5 bases; unmatched junction bases: 5. The CDR3 has 13 amino acids. CDR1 SGHKS and CDR2 YYEKEE come from the germline V gene (reference sequence). CDR3 residues: CASSGTGDYGYTF. The CDR3 nucleotides are TGTGCCAGCAGCGGCACAGGGGATTATGGCTACACCTTC.

V is TRBV29-1 and J is TRBJ1-1; D uncertain. Trimming pared 4 bases from V and 8 bases from J, leaving 2 bases between. CDR1 and CDR2 from the germline V gene are SQVTM and ANQGSEA. CDR3 size: 8 residues. The CDR3 sequence is CSVGEAFF. The CDR3 DNA is TGCAGCGTTGGAGAAGCTTTCTTT.

This chain uses TRBV7-9 with TRBJ1-2; no clear D gene. Germline CDR1 and CDR2: SEHNR and FQNEAQ (reference sequence). V was trimmed by 7 bases and J by 7 bases, leaving 16 bases between them. The CDR3 covers 13 residues. The CDR3 here is CASTPLGPLGYTF. DNA of the CDR3: TGTGCCAGCACCCCCCTAGGGCCCCTTGGCTACACCTTC.

This clone was detected only a few times. V and J are TRBV10-3 and TRBJ1-3; possibly TRBD1 for D (5 bases). The CDR3 is made up of 14 amino acids. Trimming left V 3 bases short and J 2 bases short, with 8 bases between. Germline V gives CDR1 ENHRY, CDR2 SYGVKD. CDR3 loop: CAISDRGTGNTIYF. The CDR3, as DNA: TGTGCCATCAGTGACCGGGGGACTGGAAACACCATATATTTT.

CDR3 protein: CASSLTAGGPTDTQYF. CDR3 nucleotide sequence: TGCGCCAGCAGCTTGACGGCGGGAGGGCCGACAGATACGCAGTATTTT. The J gene is TRBJ2-3, the V gene TRBV5-1, with 9 bases fitting TRBD2. The germline V gene has CDR1 SGHRS and CDR2 YFSETQ. The CDR3 loop spans 16 amino acids. With 1 base clipped from V and 3 bases from J, the junction kept 6 bases outside the gene matches.

The chain employs TRBV23-1 and TRBJ2-3; perhaps TRBD2 as D (5 bases). TRBV23-1 is an ORF, with its function uncertain. The CDR3 has 15 amino acids. V lost 4 bases, J lost 0 bases, and 11 bases lay in between. The CDR3 nucleotides read TGCGCCAGCAGTCCGTTGTGGGAGAGCACAGATACGCAGTATTTT. It codes for CASSPLWESTDTQYF.

This clone was counted only a few times. This chain joins TRBV30 and TRBJ2-7, with TRBD2 matching over 9 bases. Per germline, CDR1 GTSNPN and CDR2 SVGIG (reference sequence). The CDR3 runs to 15 residues. The junction had 10 bases not matched to a gene; V was cut back by 3 bases and J by 4 bases. The CDR3 sequence is CAWSPVGSGRYEQYF. CDR3 sequence (DNA): TGTGCCTGGAGCCCCGTGGGCAGCGGGAGGTACGAGCAGTACTTC.

The chain combines TRBV19 with TRBJ1-5; D possibly corresponds to TRBD1 (5 bases). This CDR3 region has 16 residues. The germline V gene has CDR1 LNHDA and CDR2 SQIVND (reference sequence). V lost 0 bases to trimming and J lost 2 bases, with 11 bases between them. In nucleotides, the CDR3 is TGTGCCAGTAGTATAGAGGGGGGTACGGGCAATCAGCCCCAGCATTTT. Amino acid sequence: CASSIEGGTGNQPQHF. The entire variable domain, with the rest obtained from reference TRBV19 and TRBJ1-5, is as follows: DGGITQSPKYLFRKEGQNVTLSCEQNLNHDAMYWYRQDPGQGLRLIYYSQIVNDFQKGDIAEGYSVSREKKESFPLTVTSAQKNPTAFYLCASSIEGGTGNQPQHFGDGTRLSIL.

There are a few counts of this clone. V and J are TRBV5-6 and TRBJ2-5, with 11 nucleotides matching TRBD2. V trimming: 1 base; J trimming: 4 bases; junction bases outside the gene matches: 3. Germline lookup yields CDR1 SGHDT and CDR2 YYEEEE. The length of the CDR3 is 15 residues. The CDR3 DNA is TGTGCCAGCAGCTTGTGGCTAGCGGGAGGAGAGACCCAGTACTTC. This encodes CASSLWLAGGETQYF.

The gene calls are TRBV5-4 and TRBJ1-1; 7 nucleotides align to TRBD1. Germline-derived CDR1 and CDR2 are SGHNT and YYREEE (reference sequence). V trimming: 4 bases; J trimming: 1 base; junction bases outside the gene matches: 4. This CDR3 has 14 residues. The CDR3 DNA follows: TGTGCCAGCAGCCAACGACAGGGGAACACTGAAGCTTTCTTT. It is translated as CASSQRQGNTEAFF.

The chain carries TRBV5-5 and TRBJ2-2; the D is unclear. Germline CDR1 SGHKS, CDR2 YYEKEE (reference sequence). Trimming removed 1 base from V and 4 bases from J, with 2 bases in between. This CDR3 is built from 12 residues. The CDR3 loop is CASSLSTGELFF. DNA of the CDR3: TGTGCCAGCAGCTTGTCCACCGGGGAGCTGTTTTTT. Complete variable domain (other parts from reference TRBV5-5 and TRBJ2-2): DAGVTQSPTHLIKTRGQQVTLRCSPISGHKSVSWYQQVLGQGPQFIFQYYEKEERGRGNFPDRFSARQFPNYSSELNVNALLLGDSALYLCASSLSTGELFFGEGSRLTVL.

The J gene is TRBJ2-2, the V gene TRBV7-9; weak D call: TRBD2 (5 bases). Germline CDR1 SEHNR, CDR2 FQNEAQ (reference sequence). There are 14 residues in the CDR3. V was trimmed by 5 bases and J by 8 bases, leaving 15 bases between them. The CDR3 sequence: CASSRTGLEGELFF. CDR3 sequence (DNA): TGTGCCAGCAGCCGGACGGGGTTGGAAGGGGAGCTGTTTTTT.

This clone has just a few counts. The chain uses TRBV5-4 and TRBJ2-7, with D unclear. There are 14 residues in the CDR3. Germline-derived CDR1 and CDR2 are SGHNT and YYREEE (reference sequence). V lost 0 bases and J 2 bases, leaving 9 bases between the germline ends. The CDR3 nucleotides read TGTGCCAGCAGCTTGGAACGATATGCCTACGAGCAGTACTTC. The encoded protein is CASSLERYAYEQYF.

The V gene is TRBV5-4, the J gene TRBJ1-6; D unresolved. From germline, CDR1 is SGHNT and CDR2 YYREEE (reference sequence). The CDR3 has 15 amino acids. The ends were cut back, 0 bases at V and 7 bases at J, with 11 bases in the middle. The CDR3 protein is CASSLGPGNNSPLHF. CDR3 bases: TGTGCCAGCAGCTTGGGGCCGGGGAACAATTCACCCCTCCACTTT. The full variable domain, in which reference TRBV5-4 and TRBJ1-6 provide the parts outside the CDR3, is ETGVTQSPTHLIKTRGQQVTLRCSSQSGHNTVSWYQQALGQGPQFIFQYYREEENGRGNFPPRFSGLQFPNYSSELNVNALELDDSALYLCASSLGPGNNSPLHFGNGTRLTVT.

As to this clone: The same CDR3 can be traced to other DNA sequences in this sample. This sequence joins TRBV19 and TRBJ2-5, with D tentatively TRBD1 (6 bases). CDR1 is LNHDA, CDR2 SQIVND, per germline (reference sequence). V lost 7 bases to trimming and J lost 5 bases, with 11 bases between them. The CDR3 has 12 residues. In DNA, the CDR3 is TGTGCCAGTACCTCGCAGGGGGAGACCCAGTACTTC. It yields the protein CASTSQGETQYF.

This sequence joins TRBV9 and TRBJ1-2; D unresolved. The V end was cut by 0 bases, the J end by 4 bases, with 7 bases between. Germline CDR1 reads SGDLS; CDR2 reads YYNGEE. The CDR3 is 13 amino acids. CDR3 in amino acids: CASSVVGGYGYTF. CDR3 sequence (DNA): TGTGCCAGCAGCGTAGTCGGCGGCTATGGCTACACCTTC.

This rearrangement joins TRBV30 to TRBJ1-2, with a weak D call TRBD1 (6 bases). V was clipped by 6 bases and J by 2 bases, with 10 bases between them. This CDR3 region has 12 residues. CDR1 and CDR2 from the germline V gene are GTSNPN and SVGIG (reference sequence). The CDR3 DNA reads as TGTGCCTGTCTCACAGGGAACTATGGCTACACCTTC. Translated, it gives CACLTGNYGYTF.

This clone has ten or more counts. CDR3 sequence reads: CASSEDWDTQYF. CDR3 bases: TGTGCCAGCAGCGAGGATTGGGATACGCAGTATTTT. The J gene is TRBJ2-3, the V gene TRBV11-2; D unclear. From germline, CDR1 is SGHAT and CDR2 FQNNGV. V was clipped by 5 bases and J by 6 bases, with 9 bases between them. The CDR3 is made up of 12 amino acids.

This chain connects TRBV5-1 to TRBJ2-7; the D is unclear. Germline V gives CDR1 SGHRS, CDR2 YFSETQ. The germline V and J ends were trimmed by 4 bases and 5 bases, with 19 bases remaining between them. This CDR3 region has 15 residues. CDR3: CASSPLALERDEQYF. CDR3 DNA sequence: TGCGCCAGCAGCCCGTTAGCCCTAGAGCGCGACGAGCAGTACTTC.

The chain employs TRBV7-2 and TRBJ2-5; D remains unclear. Germline-derived CDR1 and CDR2 are SGHTA and FQGNSA. V was shortened by 1 base and J by 0 bases, with 6 bases between the two germline ends. There are 14 residues in the CDR3. CDR3 DNA: TGTGCCAGCAGCTTAGATCCTAACCAAGAGACCCAGTACTTC. Translating gives CASSLDPNQETQYF.

Only a few counts were recorded for this clone. The V gene is TRBV18, the J gene TRBJ2-2, with D hard to call. Trimming took off 1 base at V and 1 base at J, with 7 bases between the two ends. This CDR3 region has 15 residues. Germline V gene data show CDR1 as KGHSH and CDR2 as LQKENI. CDR3 coding DNA: TGTGCCAGCTCACCACAGCCGGTGAACACCGGGGAGCTGTTTTTT. Protein product: CASSPQPVNTGELFF.

Remarks on this clone: A junction end diverges from the germline sequence, so it may reflect a read error. This chain links TRBV9 with TRBJ2-5; 9 bases align to TRBD1. The CDR3 extends over 14 amino acids. Germline-derived CDR1 and CDR2 are SGDLS and YYNGEE. The CDR3 spells CTSSGDRVVETQYF. The CDR3 DNA sequence: TGTACCAGCAGCGGGGACAGGGTTGTTGAGACCCAGTACTTC.

The V gene is TRBV7-9, the J gene TRBJ1-1; D might be TRBD1 (5 bases). V lost 1 base and J 6 bases, leaving 12 bases between the germline ends. Germline values: CDR1 SEHNR, CDR2 FQNEAQ (reference sequence). The CDR3 contains 14 residues. CDR3 in amino acids: CASSLVEGSSEAFF. The CDR3 coding sequence is TGTGCCAGCAGCTTAGTAGAGGGGTCGTCTGAAGCTTTCTTT.

The chain joins TRBV10-3 to TRBJ1-2, with a weak D call TRBD1 (5 bases). V dropped 7 bases and J dropped 8 bases, with 17 bases sitting between them. CDR1 and CDR2 from the germline V gene are ENHRY and SYGVKD. This CDR3 has 13 residues. The CDR3 is CAIKRDAPGGYTF. CDR3 sequence (DNA): TGTGCCATCAAACGGGACGCCCCGGGGGGCTACACCTTC.

V and J are TRBV5-4 and TRBJ1-1, with D tentatively TRBD1 (5 bases). The CDR3 length is 15 residues. Germline V gene data show CDR1 as SGHNT and CDR2 as YYREEE (reference sequence). Trimming removed 4 bases from V and 1 base from J, with 14 bases in between. The CDR3 DNA sequence: TGTGCCAGCAGCACACGAGGGGCCAAGAACACTGAAGCTTTCTTT. Amino acid sequence: CASSTRGAKNTEAFF.